These T cell receptor beta chains were read from a single sample in a study of shared clonotypes between healthy human individuals. The assay was immunoSEQ multiplex PCR, and TCRdb's table has in-frame clones only and misses some. Of hundreds of thousands of clones in the sample, roughly 96% were seen once. Sequenced: naive CD8+ T cells sorted from blood. The receptor source for this set is a woman aged 25 to 39 in good health. Both conserved end residues are part of each CDR3. A D gene is named only where the DNA matches it firmly. Part of the rows lack a size; the others show once, few, many or a class for expanded clones.

-	TRBJ2-1	TRBD2	TRBV4-1	TGCGCCAGCAGCCTTAAGACCCTAGCGGGGGCCTCCTACAATGAGCAGTTCTTC	CASSLKTLAGASYNEQFF
-	TRBJ1-1	-	TRBV28	TGTGCCAGCAGTTTGGAGAGAAACAGTAACACTGAAGCTTTCTTT	CASSLERNSNTEAFF
-	TRBJ2-2	-	TRBV9	TGTGCCAGCAGCGTAGGGGTAGCAGGTACCGGGGAGCTGTTTTTT	CASSVGVAGTGELFF
-	TRBJ2-6	TRBD1	TRBV19	TGTGCCAGTACCGCAGGGGGCATACTTACTGGGGCCAACGTCCTGACTTTC	CASTAGGILTGANVLTF
-	TRBJ1-5	TRBD1	TRBV27	TGTGCCAGCAGCCCGGGACAGGGGACTGGGCAGCCCCAGCATTTT	CASSPGQGTGQPQHF
-	TRBJ1-1	TRBD1	TRBV28	TGTGCCACACACCAGGGGGACACTGAAGCTTTCTTT	CATHQGDTEAFF
-	TRBJ1-2	-	TRBV29-1	TGCAGCGTTGAGGGGGTGAGGGGATCAGCTAACTATGGCTACACCTTC	CSVEGVRGSANYGYTF
-	TRBJ1-1	-	TRBV6-1	TGTGCCAGCATCCTAAGGTCTTACATGAACACTGAAGCTTTCTTT	CASILRSYMNTEAFF
-	TRBJ2-7	TRBD2	TRBV25-1	TGTGCCAGCAGTAGCGGGAGGGCCACCGAGCAGTACTTC	CASSSGRATEQYF
-	TRBJ2-1	-	TRBV10-3	TGTGCCACCGGACCATTGAGCTCCTACAATGAGCAGTTCTTC	CATGPLSSYNEQFF
-	TRBJ2-7	TRBD1	TRBV6-1	TGTGCCTCCGATCCGGGACAGGGAGGTTACGAGCAGTACTTC	CASDPGQGGYEQYF
-	TRBJ2-7	TRBD2	TRBV5-1	TGCGCCAGCAGCCCCTACGGGGGGGAACCCTACGAGCAGTACTTC	CASSPYGGEPYEQYF
-	TRBJ1-6	-	TRBV4-1	TGCGCCAGCAGCCAACAGGCGGGCTATAATTCACCCCTCCACTTT	CASSQQAGYNSPLHF
-	TRBJ1-2	-	TRBV5-8	TGTGCCAGCAGCCCATCGGGCTACACCTTC	CASSPSGYTF
-	TRBJ2-7	-	TRBV6-1	TGTGCCAGCAGTGAATCGGGAGCAGCCTACGAGCAGTACTTC	CASSESGAAYEQYF
few	TRBJ1-1	-	TRBV7-9	TGTGCCAGCAGCTTAGGGGACGGTGAAGCTTTCTTT	CASSLGDGEAFF
-	TRBJ2-1	TRBD2	TRBV6-5	TGTGCCAGCAGTAATAGCGGGAGTAGGTACAATGAGCAGTTCTTC	CASSNSGSRYNEQFF
-	TRBJ2-7	-	TRBV7-9	TGTGCCAGCAGCTTAGGAATGATCTACGAGCAGTACTTC	CASSLGMIYEQYF
-	TRBJ2-5	-	TRBV4-1	TGCGCCAGCAGCCCGTCTACCGGCATATCCGAGACCCAGTACTTC	CASSPSTGISETQYF
-	TRBJ2-7	TRBD2	TRBV6-6	TGTGCCAGCAGCGGACTAGCGGCCTACGAGCAGTACTTC	CASSGLAAYEQYF
-	TRBJ1-2	TRBD1	TRBV4-1	TGCGCCAGCAGCCAAGGAGTGGGACAGGGAAGCTATGGCTACACCTTC	CASSQGVGQGSYGYTF
-	TRBJ1-6	-	TRBV19	TGTGCCAGCCATGGACTCCTAAATTCACCCCTCCACTTT	CASHGLLNSPLHF
-	TRBJ1-1	-	TRBV30	TGTGCCTGCCTGGGGAACACTGAAGCTTTCTTT	CACLGNTEAFF
-	TRBJ1-1	TRBD1	TRBV9	TGTGCCAGCAGCGGAGGACAGGCGAACACTGAAGCTTTCTTT	CASSGGQANTEAFF
-	TRBJ2-5	TRBD1	TRBV5-1	TGCGCCAGCAGCTTGGAGCTTTGGACAGGGGGGACCCAGTACTTC	CASSLELWTGGTQYF